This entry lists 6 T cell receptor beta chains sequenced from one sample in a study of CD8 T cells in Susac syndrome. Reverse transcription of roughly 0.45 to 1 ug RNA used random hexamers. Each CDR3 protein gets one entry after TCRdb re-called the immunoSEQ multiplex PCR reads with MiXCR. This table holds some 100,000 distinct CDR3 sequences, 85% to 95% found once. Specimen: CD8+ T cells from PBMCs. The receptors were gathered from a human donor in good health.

The CDR3 loop reads CSAGQARLDTQYF. The DNA of the CDR3 is TGCAGTGCTGGTCAGGCCCGTCTCGATACGCAGTATTTT. This chain joins TRBV20-1 and TRBJ2-3; D is unclear. CDR1 is DFQATT, CDR2 SNEGSKA, per germline (reference sequence). The CDR3 is 13 residues long. The V and J ends lost 5 bases and 6 bases respectively, with 15 bases between them.

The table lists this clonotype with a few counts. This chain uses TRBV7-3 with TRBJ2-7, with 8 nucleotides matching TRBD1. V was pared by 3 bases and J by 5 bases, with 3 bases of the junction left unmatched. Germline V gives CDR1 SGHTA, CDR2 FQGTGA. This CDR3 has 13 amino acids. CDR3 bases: TGTGCCAGCAGCTTGACAGGGGACCACGAGCAGTACTTC. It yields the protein CASSLTGDHEQYF. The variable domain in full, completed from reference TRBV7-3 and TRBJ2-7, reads GAGVSQTPSNKVTEKGKYVELRCDPISGHTALYWYRQSLGQGPEFLIYFQGTGAADDSGLPNDRFFAVRPEGSVSTLKIQRTERGDSAVYLCASSLTGDHEQYFGPGTRLTVT.

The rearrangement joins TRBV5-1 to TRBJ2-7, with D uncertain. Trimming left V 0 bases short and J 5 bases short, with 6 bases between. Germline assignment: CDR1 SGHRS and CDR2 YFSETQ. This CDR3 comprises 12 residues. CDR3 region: CASSLEGHEQYF. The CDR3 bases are TGCGCCAGCAGCTTGGAAGGCCACGAGCAGTACTTC.

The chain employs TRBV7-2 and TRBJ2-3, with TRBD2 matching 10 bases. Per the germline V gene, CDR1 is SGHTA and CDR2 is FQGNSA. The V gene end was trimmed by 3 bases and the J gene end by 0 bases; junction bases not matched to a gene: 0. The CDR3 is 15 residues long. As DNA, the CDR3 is TGTGCCAGCAGCTTTAGCGGGGGGAGCACAGATACGCAGTATTTT. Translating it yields CASSFSGGSTDTQYF.

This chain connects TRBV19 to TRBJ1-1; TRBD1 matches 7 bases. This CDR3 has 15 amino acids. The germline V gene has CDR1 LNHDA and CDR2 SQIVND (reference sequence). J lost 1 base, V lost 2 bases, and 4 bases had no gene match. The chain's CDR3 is CASSITGVPNTEAFF. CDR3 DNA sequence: TGTGCCAGTAGTATAACAGGGGTACCGAACACTGAAGCTTTCTTT.

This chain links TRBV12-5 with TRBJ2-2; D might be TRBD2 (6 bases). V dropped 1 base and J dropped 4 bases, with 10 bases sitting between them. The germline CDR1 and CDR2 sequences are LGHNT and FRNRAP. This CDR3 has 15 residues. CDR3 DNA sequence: TGTGCTAGTGGTTTGGCCGTGGGGGGCACCGGGGAGCTGTTTTTT. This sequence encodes CASGLAVGGTGELFF.